The clone carrying this TCR beta chain was observed a single time. This entry is derived from a study of blood T cell repertoires in COVID-19. Study-wide background: Samples representing acute and convalescent COVID-19 were sourced from the United States, Italy and Spain. PBMCs, B-cell-depleted T cells, or T cells were the source of the cDNA or gDNA that made up the material.

As originally analysed: Researchers report that nucleated cell counts were estimated from reference gene primer amplification. The repertoire was sequenced with immunoSEQ multiplex PCR; TCRdb's copy has only in-frame clones and lacks some. V and J calls and clone size come straight from that table; D and trimming were deduced from the DNA. Here the sample spans approximately 160,000 clones, roughly nine tenths being singletons. CDR1 and CDR2 from the germline V gene are MNHEY and SVGAGI. V lost 6 bases to trimming and J lost 4 bases; unmatched junction nucleotides: 4. This CDR3 is built from 13 residues.

Sample: peripheral blood. The chain is built from TRBV6-5 and TRBJ1-1; 8 bases map to TRBD1. This sequence originates from a woman between 65 and 79 years old with acute or convalescent COVID-19. CDR3 nucleotide sequence: TGTGCCAGCAGCCAGGGGGCATTCACTGAAGCTTTCTTT. Translated: CASSQGAFTEAFF.